This T cell receptor (beta chain) was identified in a study of blood T cell repertoires in COVID-19. Profiling relied on immunoSEQ multiplex PCR, and the TCRdb table lists in-frame clones only, not all of them. The sample has about 220,000 clones, almost 90% seen once. CDR1 and CDR2 from the germline V gene are MNHEY and SMNVEV (reference sequence). The CDR3 totals 13 residues. Trimming cost V 5 bases and J 4 bases; bases outside gene matches: 4. The TCR originated in a woman aged 45 to 65 with acute COVID-19. The chain employs TRBV27 and TRBJ1-2; TRBD1 aligns across 7 bases. Sequenced input: PBMCs or T cells enriched from blood (not recorded which). The chain's CDR3 is CASSRQGSYGYTF. The CDR3 DNA sequence: TGTGCCAGCAGTCGACAGGGAAGCTATGGCTACACCTTC.